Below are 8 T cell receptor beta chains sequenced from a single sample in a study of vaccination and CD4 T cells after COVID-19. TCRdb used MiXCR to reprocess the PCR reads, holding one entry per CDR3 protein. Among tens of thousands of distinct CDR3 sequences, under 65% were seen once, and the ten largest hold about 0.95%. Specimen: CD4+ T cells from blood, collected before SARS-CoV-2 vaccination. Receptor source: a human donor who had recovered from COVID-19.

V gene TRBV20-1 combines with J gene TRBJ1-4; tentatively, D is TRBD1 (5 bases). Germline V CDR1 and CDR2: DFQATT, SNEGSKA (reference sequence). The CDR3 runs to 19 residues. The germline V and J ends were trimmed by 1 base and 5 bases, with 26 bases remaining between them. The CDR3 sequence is CSARVTLLGHQRPNEKLFF. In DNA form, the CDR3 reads TGCAGTGCTAGAGTAACGTTGCTAGGACACCAAAGACCGAATGAAAAACTGTTTTTT.

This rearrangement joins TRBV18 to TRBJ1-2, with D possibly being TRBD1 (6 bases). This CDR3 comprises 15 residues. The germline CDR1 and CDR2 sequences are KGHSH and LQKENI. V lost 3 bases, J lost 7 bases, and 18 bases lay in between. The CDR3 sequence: CASSPTAGEVRGYTF. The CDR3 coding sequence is TGTGCCAGCTCACCCACGGCAGGGGAGGTTCGTGGCTACACCTTC.

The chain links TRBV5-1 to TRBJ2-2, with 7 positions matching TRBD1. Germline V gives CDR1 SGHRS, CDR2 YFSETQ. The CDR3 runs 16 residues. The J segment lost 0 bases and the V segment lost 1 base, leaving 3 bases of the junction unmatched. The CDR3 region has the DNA TGCGCCAGCAGCTTGACAGGGGTCCCGAACACCGGGGAGCTGTTTTTT. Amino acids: CASSLTGVPNTGELFF.

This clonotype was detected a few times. This chain's CDR3 is CASSSTRTGTYEQYF. CDR3 DNA: TGTGCCAGCAGCTCTACCCGGACAGGTACCTACGAGCAGTACTTC. The chain has TRBV6-2 or TRBV6-3 and TRBJ2-7; 7 bases map to TRBD1. This CDR3 is 15 amino acids long. Germline CDR1 is MNHEY and CDR2 is SVGEGT. J lost 2 bases, V lost 6 bases, and 10 bases had no gene match.

DNA of the CDR3: TGTGCCAGCAGTTCCTCGGGACAAACAATAACCTACGAGCAGTACTTC. Residues: CASSSSGQTITYEQYF. The rearrangement joins TRBV28 to TRBJ2-7, with a weak D call TRBD1 (6 bases). CDR3 length equals 16 residues. Trimming pared 4 bases from V and 2 bases from J, leaving 18 bases between. Germline CDR1 reads MDHEN; CDR2 reads SYDVKM.

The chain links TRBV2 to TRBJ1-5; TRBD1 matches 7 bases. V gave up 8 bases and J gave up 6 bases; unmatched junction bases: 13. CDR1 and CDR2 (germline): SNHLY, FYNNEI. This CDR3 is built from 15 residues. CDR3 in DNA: TGTGCCAGCGGCATAGAAAGACAGGGCGGTCAGCCCCAGCATTTT. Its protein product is CASGIERQGGQPQHF.

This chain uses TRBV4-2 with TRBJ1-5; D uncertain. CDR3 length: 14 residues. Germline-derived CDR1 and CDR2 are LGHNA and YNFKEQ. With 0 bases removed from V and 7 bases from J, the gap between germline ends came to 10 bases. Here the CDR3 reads CASSQEYGQQPQHF. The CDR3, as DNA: TGTGCCAGCAGCCAAGAATATGGGCAGCAGCCCCAGCATTTT.

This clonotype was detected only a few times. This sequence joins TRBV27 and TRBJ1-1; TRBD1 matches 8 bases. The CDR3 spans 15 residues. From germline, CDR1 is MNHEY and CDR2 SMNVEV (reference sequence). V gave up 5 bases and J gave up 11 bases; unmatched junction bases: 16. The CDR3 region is CASSPAPDRDRSAFF. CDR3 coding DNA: TGTGCCAGCAGTCCCGCCCCGGACAGGGATCGGTCGGCTTTCTTT.